The 7 T cell receptor beta chains presented below share a single source sample, sequenced in a study of T cells after yellow fever vaccination. TCRdb analysed the 5' RACE reads with MiXCR anew, one entry per CDR3 protein. In the table there are 300,000 to 400,000 distinct CDR3 sequences, around 13% of which are singletons. Source: CD4+ T cells sorted from PBMCs, taken 15 days after the yellow fever booster vaccination. The receptors stem from a man aged 18 to 29 who received the YFV17D yellow fever vaccine.

The table lists this clonotype with a few counts. The J gene is TRBJ1-1, the V gene TRBV21-1. TRBV21-1 is a documented pseudogene. This CDR3 comprises 15 residues. Here the CDR3 reads CASRDQRALNTEAFF. CDR3 bases: TGTGCCAGCAGAGATCAAAGGGCCCTGAACACTGAAGCTTTCTTT.

Regarding this clonotype: One junction end does not reproduce the germline sequence, and a read error may be involved. The chain couples TRBV4-1 to TRBJ2-3, with TRBD2 matching 7 bases. The length of the CDR3 is 15 residues. Germline CDR1 is MGHRA and CDR2 is YSYEKL. CDR3 sequence: CASSQDRVTPGLMDF. In nucleotides, the CDR3 is TGCGCCAGCAGCCAAGATCGGGTCACCCCGGGACTAATGGATTTT.

J is TRBJ2-2 and V is TRBV4-3; 7 positions match TRBD1. Germline lookup yields CDR1 LGHNA and CDR2 YSLEER. Trimming took 5 bases from V and 3 from J; bases not matched to a gene: 9. The CDR3 runs to 16 residues. The CDR3 nucleotides are TGCGCCAGCAGCATTCGATCCGGGACAGACACCGGGGAGCTGTTTTTT. It specifies CASSIRSGTDTGELFF.

Ten or more counts support this clonotype. J is TRBJ2-7 and V is TRBV12-3 or TRBV12-4; D is possibly TRBD1 or TRBD2 (5 bases each). V lost 3 bases and J 1 base, leaving 10 bases between the germline ends. This CDR3 region has 14 residues. This chain's CDR3 is CASSFGWGSYEQYV. Written as DNA, the CDR3 is TGTGCCAGCAGTTTTGGATGGGGGTCCTACGAGCAGTACGTC.

The CDR3 DNA is TGTGCCAGCAGCTTAGCGGGGGACAGGGCCAAAAACATTCAGTACTTC. Translation gives CASSLAGDRAKNIQYF. V usage is TRBV7-2 and J usage is TRBJ2-4; 8 bases line up with TRBD1. CDR1 is SGHTA and CDR2 is FQGNSA in the germline V gene. This CDR3 is built from 16 residues. V trimming: 0 bases; J trimming: 1 base; junction bases outside the gene matches: 2. The whole variable domain, remainder taken from reference TRBV7-2 and TRBJ2-4, is GAGVSQSPSNKVTEKGKDVELRCDPISGHTALYWYRQSLGQGLEFLIYFQGNSAPDKSGLPSDRFSAERTGGSVSTLTIQRTQQEDSAVYLCASSLAGDRAKNIQYFGAGTRLSVL.

In this sample, this clonotype turned up many times. V and J are TRBV5-1 and TRBJ2-4, with D perhaps matching TRBD1 or TRBD2 (7 bases each). This CDR3 contains 17 residues. The germline V gene encodes CDR1 SGHRS and CDR2 YFSETQ. V was cut by 2 bases and J by 6 bases, with 21 bases left in between. This CDR3 reads CASSFQPTGRGGNIQYF. CDR3 bases: TGCGCCAGCAGCTTTCAACCGACAGGGAGGGGGGGAAACATTCAGTACTTC.

The CDR3 DNA reads TGTGCCAGCAGCGCTGACACAACCGGGGAGCTGTTTTTT. Translation: CASSADTTGELFF. V is TRBV9 and J is TRBJ2-2; no clear D. The CDR3 is 13 residues long. The ends were cut back, 3 bases at V and 5 bases at J, with 8 bases in the middle. CDR1 SGDLS and CDR2 YYNGEE come from the germline V gene.